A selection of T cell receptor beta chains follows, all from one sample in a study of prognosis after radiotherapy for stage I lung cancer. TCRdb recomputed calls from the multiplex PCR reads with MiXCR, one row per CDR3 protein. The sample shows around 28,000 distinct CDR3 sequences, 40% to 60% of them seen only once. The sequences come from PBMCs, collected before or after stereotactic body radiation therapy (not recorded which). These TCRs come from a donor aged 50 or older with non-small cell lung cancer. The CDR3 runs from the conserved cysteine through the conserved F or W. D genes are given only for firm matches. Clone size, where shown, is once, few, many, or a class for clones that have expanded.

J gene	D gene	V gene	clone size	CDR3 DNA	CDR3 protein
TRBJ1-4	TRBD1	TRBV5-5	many	TGTGCCAGCAGCCTTATCCCCCCTGGACAGGTCTTTAATGAAAAACTGTTTTTT	CASSLIPPGQVFNEKLFF
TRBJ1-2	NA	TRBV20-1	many	TGCAGTGCTAGAGAAAGCGGGCGCGATGGCTACACCTTC	CSARESGRDGYTF
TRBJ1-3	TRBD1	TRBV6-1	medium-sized	TGTGCCAGCGTTGGGTTTTCCGGGACAGGGCCTGGAAACACCATATATTTT	CASVGFSGTGPGNTIYF
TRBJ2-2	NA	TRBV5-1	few	TGCGCCAGCAGCCCGAGGGGCGGGGAGCTGTTTTTT	CASSPRGGELFF
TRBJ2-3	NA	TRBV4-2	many	TGTGCCAGCAGCCAAGTGGGGGCCACGGGACTAAGCACAGATACGCAGTATTTT	CASSQVGATGLSTDTQYF
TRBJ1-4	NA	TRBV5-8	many	TGTGCCAGCAGCCCCGCTGCCAGCGGAACAAATGAAAAACTGTTTTTT	CASSPAASGTNEKLFF
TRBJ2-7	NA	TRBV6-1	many	TGTGCCAGCCTCGAAGGTGGGACCTACGAGCAGTACTTC	CASLEGGTYEQYF
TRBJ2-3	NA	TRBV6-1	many	TGTGCCAGCAGCCTCGACAGCCTGGTGGGCACAGATACGCAGTATTTT	CASSLDSLVGTDTQYF
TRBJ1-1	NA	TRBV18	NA	TGTGCCAGCTCACCACCAACCCGTCTGATGAACACTGAAGCTTTCTTT	CASSPPTRLMNTEAFF
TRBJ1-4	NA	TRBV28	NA	TGTGCCAGCAGTTCGCTGCGAAGGGAACTGTTTTTT	CASSSLRRELFF
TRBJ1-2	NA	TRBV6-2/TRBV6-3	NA	TGTGCCAGCAGTCCGACATTGGGCGGCTACACCTTC	CASSPTLGGYTF
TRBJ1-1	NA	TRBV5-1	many	TGCGCCAGCAGCCCGGGACCGCTGAACACTGAAGCTTTCTTT	CASSPGPLNTEAFF
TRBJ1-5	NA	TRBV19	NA	TGTGCCATTAGTATGGTGCATTGCCCGCTGACTTTT	CAISMVHCPLTF
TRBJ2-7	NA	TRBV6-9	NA	TGTGCCAGCAGTTACAGGAGGGGCATCTACGATCATTACTTC	CASSYRRGIYDHYF
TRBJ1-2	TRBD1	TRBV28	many	TGTGCCAGCAGTTCAGGGGGGGGAAATGGCTACACCTTC	CASSSGGGNGYTF
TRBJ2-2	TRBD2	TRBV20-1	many	TGCAGTGCTAATGGGAGGGAGAACACCGGGGAGCTGTTTTTT	CSANGRENTGELFF
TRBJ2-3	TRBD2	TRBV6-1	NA	TGTGCCAGCGGTAGGACTAGCGGGGGGGCAGATACGCAGTATTTT	CASGRTSGGADTQYF
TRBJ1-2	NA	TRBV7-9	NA	TGTGCCAGCAGCCAGGACGGGGACTATGGCTACACCTTC	CASSQDGDYGYTF
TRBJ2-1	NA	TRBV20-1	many	TGCAGTGCTAGAGACCTATTTAGTGAGCAGTTCTTC	CSARDLFSEQFF
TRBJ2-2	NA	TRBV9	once	TGTGCCAGCAGCGTATGGTCCGTCGGGGAGCTGTTTTTT	CASSVWSVGELFF
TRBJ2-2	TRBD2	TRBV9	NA	TGTGCCAGCATCTCTACTAGCGGGAGGGCCACCGGGGAGCTTTTTTTT	CASISTSGRATGELFF
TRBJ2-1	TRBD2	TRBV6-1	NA	TGTGCCAGCAATAGCGGGAAGGAGGGCTCGTTCAATGAGCAGTTCTTC	CASNSGKEGSFNEQFF
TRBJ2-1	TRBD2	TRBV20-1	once	TGCAGTGCTAGAGATTTCCCTAGCGGGAGAGTAACCTACAATGAGCAGTTCTTC	CSARDFPSGRVTYNEQFF
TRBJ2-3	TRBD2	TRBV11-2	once	TGTGCCAGCAGCTTATTGGCGGGAGCTATCACAGATACGCAGTATTTT	CASSLLAGAITDTQYF
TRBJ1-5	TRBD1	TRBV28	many	TGTGCCAGCAGTCCCCGCGGACAGGGCTATAGCAATCAGCCCCAGCATTTT	CASSPRGQGYSNQPQHF
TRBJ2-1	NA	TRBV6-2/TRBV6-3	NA	TGTGCCAGCACCATGGACGTCTACAATGAGCAGTTCTTC	CASTMDVYNEQFF
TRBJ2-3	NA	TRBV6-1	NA	TGTGCCAGCAGGGCAGCCACAGTGGGGAACACATATACGCAGTATTTT	CASRAATVGNTYTQYF
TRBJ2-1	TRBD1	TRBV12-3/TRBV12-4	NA	TGTGCCAGCATGACAGGGGGGCTCAATGAGCGGTTCTTC	CASMTGGLNERFF
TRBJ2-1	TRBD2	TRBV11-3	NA	TGTGCCAGCAGCCTAGGACTAGCGGGAGAGAGGAATGAGCAGTTCTTC	CASSLGLAGERNEQFF
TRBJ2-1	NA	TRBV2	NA	TGTGCCAGCAGTGGTCCCGAGCTGGGTGAGCAGTTCTTC	CASSGPELGEQFF
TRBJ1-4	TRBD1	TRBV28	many	TGTGCCAGCAGTTTCGGGACAGCGAGTAATGAAAAACTGTTTTTT	CASSFGTASNEKLFF